The 24 T cell receptor beta chains listed next were all sequenced from one sample in a study of T cells in Graves' hyperthyroidism and ophthalmopathy (dated by TCRdb to about 2019). Libraries were prepared through multiplex PCR. TCRdb shows the sequencer as Illumina HiSeq 2000. TCR beta CDR3 regions were amplified from RNA transcripts. A first-round RT-PCR of the TCR CDR3 used the HTBI primer set with the Qiagen OneStep RT-PCR kit. TCRdb cleaned the public reads at Q25 with fastp, built clones with MiXCR and kept in-frame beta chains. Rows are combined by CDR3 protein, so each entry shows the most common genes and DNA. The sample table records around 340,000 distinct CDR3 sequences; roughly 18% of these occur just once. The ten largest clones represent 49% of the sample. The sample consisted of blood. The receptors originated from a woman in her forties or fifties with Graves' hyperthyroidism.

The table lists this clonotype with many counts. The J gene is TRBJ2-5, the V gene TRBV6-1; D perhaps matches TRBD1 (6 bases). V dropped 7 bases and J dropped 2 bases, with 11 bases sitting between them. CDR3 length equals 13 residues. Germline V gene lookup returns CDR1 MNHNS and CDR2 SASEGT. CDR3 in DNA: TGTGCCAGCACCCCGAGGGGGCAAGAGACCCAGTACTTC. It specifies CASTPRGQETQYF.

The sample holds many counts of this clonotype. CDR3 coding DNA: TGTGCCAGCAGCTCGCCAGCTCGGGACAGAAAAGAAGATACGCAGTATTTT. As protein: CASSSPARDRKEDTQYF. The rearrangement joins TRBV7-3 to TRBJ2-3; 7 bases map to TRBD1. CDR3 length: 17 residues. After removal of 4 bases from V and 5 bases from J, the junction contained 15 bases not matched to a gene. The germline V gene encodes CDR1 SGHTA and CDR2 FQGTGA.

The sample holds many counts of this clonotype. V and J are TRBV28 and TRBJ1-6; 9 bases fit TRBD1. This CDR3 has 16 residues. Germline CDR1 is MDHEN and CDR2 is SYDVKM. V lost 3 bases to trimming and J lost 8 bases; unmatched junction nucleotides: 8. CDR3 region: CASSLIPGQGHSPLHF. CDR3 DNA sequence: TGTGCCAGCAGTTTGATCCCGGGACAGGGTCATTCACCCCTCCACTTT.

As concerns this clonotype: This may stem from a read error, because a much larger clone lies one nucleotide away. The chain combines TRBV27 with TRBJ2-3; D may be TRBD1 (6 bases). The CDR3 consists of 14 residues. The germline gives CDR1 MNHEY, CDR2 SMNVEV (reference sequence). CDR3 sequence (DNA): TGTGCCAGCAGTCTCACTCGACAGGCAGATATGCAGTATTTT. It yields the protein CASSLTRQADMQYF.

The chain recombines TRBV2 with TRBJ2-1; D unresolved. CDR3 length equals 11 residues. Per germline, CDR1 SNHLY and CDR2 FYNNEI. V dropped 8 bases and J dropped 5 bases, with 7 bases sitting between them. CDR3 in amino acids: CASGTDNEQFF. The CDR3 DNA reads as TGTGCCAGCGGTACCGACAATGAGCAGTTCTTC.

About this clonotype itself: Just one base apart from a much larger clone, this may be a read error. The rearrangement uses TRBV5-1 and TRBJ1-1; 8 bases align to TRBD1. Germline loops: CDR1 SGHRS, CDR2 YFSETQ. The CDR3 has 16 amino acids. CDR3 residues: CASSLGSGGLDTVAFF. The CDR3 region has the DNA TGCGCCAGCAGCTTGGGCTCAGGGGGCCTCGACACTGTAGCTTTCTTT.

V and J are TRBV10-3 and TRBJ2-5; 9 bases align to TRBD2. Trimming removed 4 bases from V and 7 bases from J; junction bases left unmatched: 10. CDR3 length: 15 residues. Germline CDR1 ENHRY, CDR2 SYGVKD. The DNA of the CDR3 is TGTGCCATCAGTGGGGTAGCGGGAGAGGCAGGGACCCAGTACTTC. It yields the protein CAISGVAGEAGTQYF.

The sample holds one count of this clonotype. This may be a read error, as it is one base from a much larger clone. V usage is TRBV6-9 and J usage is TRBJ1-2; D gene ambiguous. Germline CDR1 and CDR2: MNHGY and SVAAGI. CDR3 length: 15 residues. CDR3 in amino acids: CASSYERDNNCGYTF. Here the CDR3 DNA reads TGTGCCAGCAGTTACGAGAGGGATAATAACTGTGGCTACACCTTC.

The CDR3 nucleotides are TGCAGTGCCAGAAGCGGGAGAAGCGACAATGAGCAGTTCTTC. It codes for CSARSGRSDNEQFF. The V gene is TRBV20-1, the J gene TRBJ2-1; TRBD2 agrees at 8 bases. J gave up 5 bases and V 6 bases, and 9 bases lay outside the gene matches. This CDR3 has 14 amino acids. CDR1 is DFQATT and CDR2 is SNEGSKA in the germline V gene (reference sequence).

This clonotype was observed many times. The chain couples TRBV11-2 to TRBJ1-2; D is possibly TRBD1 (5 bases). Germline CDR1 and CDR2: SGHAT and FQNNGV. The V gene lost 0 bases and the J gene lost 6 bases, with 11 bases spanning the gap. The CDR3 has 14 residues. The CDR3 region is CASSLDIEDNGYTF. As DNA, the CDR3 is TGTGCCAGCAGCTTAGACATAGAGGACAATGGCTACACCTTC.

This clonotype came up a few times. The rearrangement links TRBV4-1 to TRBJ2-5; possible D gene TRBD2, 5 bases. The CDR3 runs to 14 residues. Per germline, CDR1 MGHRA and CDR2 YSYEKL. The ends were cut back, 0 bases at V and 5 bases at J, with 10 bases in the middle. The CDR3 DNA follows: TGCGCCAGCAGCCAAGAATTGCCGGGGGAGACCCAGTACTTC. This gives the protein CASSQELPGETQYF.

This clonotype was observed a handful of times. The V and J genes are TRBV15 and TRBJ2-6; D gene ambiguous. The CDR3 loop spans 16 amino acids. Germline V gene data show CDR1 as LNHNV and CDR2 as YYDKDF (reference sequence). V was cut by 0 bases and J by 0 bases, with 6 bases left in between. The CDR3 here is CATSRDPGSGANVLTF. The CDR3 DNA follows: TGTGCCACCAGCAGAGATCCCGGCTCTGGGGCCAACGTCCTGACTTTC.

This clonotype was counted many times. The V call is TRBV5-1, the J call TRBJ1-2, with 9 bases fitting TRBD1. Trimming took 7 bases from V and 8 from J; bases not matched to a gene: 9. Per germline, CDR1 SGHRS and CDR2 YFSETQ. This CDR3 has 13 residues. CDR3 protein: CASQTTGGYGYTF. CDR3 nucleotide sequence: TGCGCCAGCCAGACCACAGGGGGCTACGGCTACACCTTC.

This clonotype was observed many times. The rearrangement joins TRBV7-9 to TRBJ2-3; D could derive from TRBD1 or TRBD2 (5 bases each). CDR3 length: 15 amino acids. Trimming took 3 bases from V and 1 from J, leaving 11 bases between them. CDR1 and CDR2 from the germline V gene are SEHNR and FQNEAQ (reference sequence). CDR3 nucleotide sequence: TGTGCCAGCAGCTTCCCCGGGACGGGCACAGATACGCAGTATTTT. Residues: CASSFPGTGTDTQYF.

Comments on this clonotype: Being one base from a much bigger clone, this may be a read error. V is TRBV12-3 or TRBV12-4 and J is TRBJ2-1; 9 nucleotides line up with TRBD2. V trimming: 6 bases; J trimming: 0 bases; junction bases outside the gene matches: 3. This CDR3 has 15 residues. The CDR3 spells CASSDSGSSYNEQFF. The DNA of the CDR3 is TGTGCCAGCAGCGATAGCGGGAGCTCCTACAATGAGCAGTTCTTC.

This clonotype was detected a few times. The V gene is TRBV12-5, the J gene TRBJ1-5, with TRBD1 matching 7 bases. The length of the CDR3 is 14 residues. From germline, CDR1 is LGHNT and CDR2 FRNRAP. V lost 6 bases, J lost 3 bases, and 5 bases stayed unmatched. The CDR3 loop is CASGGDSLNQPQHF. In nucleotides, the CDR3 is TGTGCTAGTGGGGGGGACAGCCTCAATCAGCCCCAGCATTTT.

V is TRBV2 and J is TRBJ2-1; D gene ambiguous. Germline V lookup: CDR1 SNHLY, CDR2 FYNNEI. V lost 6 bases, J lost 7 bases, and 1 base lay in between. The CDR3 length is 9 residues. The CDR3 DNA sequence: TGTGCCAGCAGGAATGAGCAGTTCTTC. As protein: CASRNEQFF.

This clonotype was counted many times. V is TRBV2 and J is TRBJ1-2, with 7 bases matching TRBD1. V trimming: 4 bases; J trimming: 0 bases; junction bases outside the gene matches: 8. This CDR3 is built from 16 residues. CDR1 is SNHLY, CDR2 FYNNEI, per germline. This chain's CDR3 is CASSGRDSPTNYGYTF. For the CDR3, the DNA is TGTGCCAGCAGTGGACGGGACAGCCCGACTAACTATGGCTACACCTTC. The full variable domain, rest sourced from reference TRBV2 and TRBJ1-2, is EPEVTQTPSHQVTQMGQEVILRCVPISNHLYFYWYRQILGQKVEFLVSFYNNEISEKSEIFDDQFSVERPDGSNFTLKIRSTKLEDSAMYFCASSGRDSPTNYGYTFGSGTRLTVV.

In DNA, the CDR3 is TGTGCCAGCAGCCAAGATCTAAGGGATGGGAAAAACATTCAGTACTTC. It translates to CASSQDLRDGKNIQYF. The rearrangement links TRBV3-1 to TRBJ2-4; D not resolved. Germline V gives CDR1 LGHDT, CDR2 YNNKEL (reference sequence). The CDR3 runs to 16 residues. Trimming pared 0 bases from V and 4 bases from J, leaving 13 bases between.

This clonotype was seen many times. This sequence joins TRBV10-3 and TRBJ2-3; D not certain. The CDR3 sequence is 15 residues long. Germline-derived CDR1 and CDR2 are ENHRY and SYGVKD. Trimming left V 4 bases short and J 3 bases short, with 14 bases between. CDR3 sequence (DNA): TGTGCCATCAGTGGACAAAGGGTGGGGACAGATACGCAGTATTTT. This gives the protein CAISGQRVGTDTQYF.

Only a few counts were recorded for this clonotype. The chain is built from TRBV6-1 and TRBJ1-1; TRBD1 agrees at 12 bases. The CDR3 runs to 13 residues. Trimming cost V 11 bases and J 3 bases; bases outside gene matches: 4. Germline V gene lookup returns CDR1 MNHNS and CDR2 SASEGT. CDR3 in amino acids: CAGGQGAYTEAFF. The CDR3 nucleotides are TGTGCCGGGGGACAGGGGGCTTACACTGAAGCTTTCTTT.

The J gene is TRBJ1-3, the V gene TRBV7-2; D gene uncertain. Germline CDR1 reads SGHTA; CDR2 reads FQGNSA. The CDR3 is made up of 17 amino acids. Between the trimmed V and J ends, which lost 3 bases and 0 bases, there was a span of 15 bases. The CDR3 sequence is CASSLHTSSDSGNTIYF. Written as DNA, the CDR3 is TGTGCCAGCAGCTTGCACACCAGTTCAGACTCTGGAAACACCATATATTTT.

This clonotype was seen repeatedly, ten times or more. The genes are TRBV5-1 and TRBJ2-1; 15 nucleotides match TRBD2. V gave up 2 bases and J gave up 3 bases; unmatched junction bases: 6. The CDR3 is 18 amino acids. The germline V gene has CDR1 SGHRS and CDR2 YFSETQ. The CDR3 is CASSFRTSGGARYNEQFF. The DNA for the CDR3 is TGCGCCAGCAGCTTCCGGACTAGCGGGGGGGCACGCTACAATGAGCAGTTCTTC.

This clonotype was counted many times. The V and J genes are TRBV5-6 and TRBJ2-7, with D possibly TRBD2 on 5 matching bases. The CDR3 contains 14 residues. Germline values: CDR1 SGHDT, CDR2 YYEEEE. V lost 3 bases and J lost 2, with 12 bases in between. In DNA form, the CDR3 reads TGTGCCAGCAGCTCCCTAACGGGGACCTACGAGCAGTACTTC. Amino acid sequence: CASSSLTGTYEQYF.